A single sample is the source of the 20 T cell receptor beta chains below, sequenced in a study of shared clonotypes between healthy human individuals. The data were produced by immunoSEQ multiplex PCR, yet TCRdb's version contains in-frame clones alone and is incomplete. The sample records approximately 2,300,000 clones, roughly 92% being singletons. Sequencing used naive CD4+ T cells from PBMCs. The subset is: CD45RA+ positively selected. Receptor source: a young man in good health. Some clones in this sample may be carry-over from other donors' samples.

The V and J genes are TRBV28 and TRBJ2-4; D gene uncertain. CDR3 length equals 15 residues. With 4 bases removed from V and 3 bases from J, the gap between germline ends came to 13 bases. Per germline, CDR1 MDHEN and CDR2 SYDVKM. The CDR3 here is CASSSPWNGKNIQYF. CDR3 bases: TGTGCCAGCAGTTCCCCGTGGAATGGCAAAAACATTCAGTACTTC. The full variable domain, completed using reference TRBV28 and TRBJ2-4, is DVKVTQSSRYLVKRTGEKVFLECVQDMDHENMFWYRQDPGLGLRLIYFSYDVKMKEKGDIPEGYSVSREKKERFSLILESASTNQTSMYLCASSSPWNGKNIQYFGAGTRLSVL.

Concerning this clone itself: Other DNA sequences within the sample encode an identical CDR3. The chain uses TRBV4-1 and TRBJ2-7; D may be TRBD1 (6 bases). Germline V lookup: CDR1 MGHRA, CDR2 YSYEKL. Trimming left V 1 base short and J 4 bases short, with 11 bases between. The CDR3 is 14 amino acids. This CDR3 reads CASSQVGTTYEQYF. The CDR3 DNA is TGCGCCAGCAGCCAAGTTGGGACAACATACGAGCAGTACTTC.

The table lists this clone with a count of one. The chain uses TRBV28 and TRBJ1-5, with TRBD1 identical over 9 bases. The CDR3 runs to 15 residues. CDR1 and CDR2 from the germline V gene are MDHEN and SYDVKM. V was clipped by 3 bases and J by 6 bases; unmatched bases: 6. The chain's CDR3 is CASSFRDRETQPQHF. The CDR3 DNA is TGTGCCAGCAGTTTTCGGGACAGGGAAACTCAGCCCCAGCATTTT.

The chain links TRBV5-1 to TRBJ1-1; no clear D. The germline V gene encodes CDR1 SGHRS and CDR2 YFSETQ. The V and J ends lost 7 bases and 3 bases respectively, with 13 bases between them. The CDR3 spans 13 residues. This chain's CDR3 is CASRRPGDTEAFF. CDR3 DNA sequence: TGCGCCAGCCGCCGGCCGGGTGACACTGAAGCTTTCTTT.

As regards this clone: The same CDR3 can be traced to other DNA sequences in this sample. The chain employs TRBV18 and TRBJ2-2; tentatively, D is TRBD1 (5 bases). Trimming took off 6 bases at V and 1 base at J, with 9 bases between the two ends. Germline CDR1 and CDR2: KGHSH and LQKENI. The CDR3 is made up of 14 amino acids. The CDR3 DNA sequence: TGTGCCAGCTCTCCCGACAGGAACACCGGGGAGCTGTTTTTT. This encodes CASSPDRNTGELFF.

This rearrangement joins TRBV10-1 to TRBJ2-1; 11 positions match TRBD2. Germline V CDR1 and CDR2: WNHNN, SYGVQD (reference sequence). The CDR3 spans 16 residues. V was clipped by 0 bases and J by 7 bases; unmatched bases: 5. CDR3 in DNA: TGCGCCAGCAGTGAGTCTATAGCGGGAGGGAGGAATGAGCAGTTCTTC. Its protein product is CASSESIAGGRNEQFF.

The chain couples TRBV25-1 to TRBJ2-5; D gene uncertain. The DNA end is more similar to TRBJ2-7, so the J call may be wrong. The CDR3 is 13 amino acids. Germline CDR1 reads MGHDK; CDR2 reads SYGVNS. CDR3 residues: CASSVGASYEQYF. The CDR3 nucleotides are TGTGCCAGCAGTGTTGGCGCATCCTACGAGCAGTACTTC.

This chain uses TRBV5-1 with TRBJ2-2; TRBD2 agrees at 13 bases. This CDR3 is built from 15 residues. Germline V gives CDR1 SGHRS, CDR2 YFSETQ. Trimming took 4 bases from V and 8 from J; bases not matched to a gene: 5. The CDR3 DNA follows: TGCGCCAGCAGCACGAGGACTAGCGGGAGAGGGGAGCTGTTTTTT. This sequence encodes CASSTRTSGRGELFF.

This sequence joins TRBV9 and TRBJ1-1; 7 positions match TRBD1. CDR3 size: 12 residues. The J segment lost 6 bases and the V segment lost 3 bases, leaving 2 bases of the junction unmatched. Germline CDR1 and CDR2: SGDLS and YYNGEE. The CDR3 reads CASSAGQAEAFF. CDR3 coding DNA: TGTGCCAGCAGCGCCGGACAGGCTGAAGCTTTCTTT.

The genes are TRBV7-9 and TRBJ1-1; TRBD1 might be the D (5 bases). V was cut by 4 bases and J by 1 base, with 13 bases left in between. Germline V gives CDR1 SEHNR, CDR2 FQNEAQ (reference sequence). The CDR3 has 15 residues. The CDR3: CASSSLQTANTEAFF. As DNA, the CDR3 is TGTGCCAGCAGCTCGCTACAGACAGCGAACACTGAAGCTTTCTTT.

This chain uses TRBV6-1 with TRBJ1-4; D is perhaps TRBD1 (5 bases). The germline gives CDR1 MNHNS, CDR2 SASEGT. This CDR3 region has 15 residues. V shed 1 base and J shed 9 bases, with 15 bases lying between them. The CDR3 DNA reads TGTGCCAGCAGTGAAGTGGTTCTTGCAGGGCAAAAACTGTTTTTT. The encoded protein is CASSEVVLAGQKLFF.

The chain carries TRBV5-8 and TRBJ2-3; no reliable D call. CDR3 size: 15 residues. Trimming took 2 bases from V and 0 from J, leaving 10 bases between them. Germline V gene sequence: CDR1 SGHTS, CDR2 YDEGEE. For the CDR3, the DNA is TGTGCCAGCAGCTTAGGTAGAACTAGCACAGATACGCAGTATTTT. Translating gives CASSLGRTSTDTQYF.

About this clone itself: Other DNA variants within this sample encode the same CDR3. The chain is built from TRBV28 and TRBJ2-3; D not resolved. The CDR3 contains 15 residues. With 6 bases removed from V and 0 bases from J, the gap between germline ends came to 13 bases. Germline lookup yields CDR1 MDHEN and CDR2 SYDVKM. The DNA for the CDR3 is TGTGCCAGCAGCCTGCGGTTAGCAAGCACAGATACGCAGTATTTT. Protein product: CASSLRLASTDTQYF.

The genes are TRBV28 and TRBJ1-2; perhaps TRBD1 as D (5 bases). CDR1 is MDHEN and CDR2 is SYDVKM in the germline V gene. The CDR3 has 14 amino acids. Trimming shortened V by 5 bases and J by 1 base, and 11 bases separated the two germline ends. The CDR3 DNA reads TGTGCCAGCAGTCGTCGGACAATTAACTATGGCTACACCTTC. Translating gives CASSRRTINYGYTF.

This chain joins TRBV19 and TRBJ2-1; 8 positions match TRBD2. Germline CDR1 is LNHDA and CDR2 is SQIVND (reference sequence). V was clipped by 6 bases and J by 7 bases; unmatched bases: 11. The CDR3 loop spans 15 amino acids. Written as DNA, the CDR3 is TGTGCCAGTAGCCCTTGGGAGCGGGAGTTAAATGAGCAGTTCTTC. It is translated as CASSPWERELNEQFF.

The chain recombines TRBV5-1 with TRBJ2-3, with 10 bases fitting TRBD2. In germline, CDR1 is SGHRS, CDR2 YFSETQ. The length of the CDR3 is 17 residues. Trimming took 0 bases from V and 6 from J; bases not matched to a gene: 10. The CDR3 loop reads CASSLGVTSGDWDTQYF. The CDR3 coding sequence is TGCGCCAGCAGCTTGGGAGTTACTAGCGGGGATTGGGATACGCAGTATTTT.

The genes are TRBV5-1 and TRBJ2-5; D is ambiguous. Germline CDR1 SGHRS, CDR2 YFSETQ. The CDR3 totals 15 residues. V lost 0 bases to trimming and J lost 5 bases, with 14 bases between them. The CDR3 nucleotides read TGCGCCAGCAGCTTGGTGGCACCAGAGTCGGAGACCCAGTACTTC. It is translated as CASSLVAPESETQYF.

This chain joins TRBV7-8 and TRBJ1-2, with D possibly TRBD1 on 6 matching bases. The length of the CDR3 is 15 residues. Germline V gene lookup returns CDR1 SGHVS and CDR2 FQNEAQ. V was clipped by 3 bases and J by 0 bases, with 11 bases between them. The DNA of the CDR3 is TGTGCCAGCAGCTTGAGGGAGGGGGCTAACTATGGCTACACCTTC. It codes for CASSLREGANYGYTF. Full variable domain (rest looked up from reference TRBV7-8 and TRBJ1-2): GAGVSQSPRYKVAKRGQDVALRCDPISGHVSLFWYQQALGQGPEFLTYFQNEAQLDKSGLPSDRFFAERPEGSVSTLKIQRTQQEDSAVYLCASSLREGANYGYTFGSGTRLTVV.

The rearrangement links TRBV25-1 to TRBJ2-1; 9 bases are a match to TRBD1. V trimming: 3 bases; J trimming: 3 bases; junction bases outside the gene matches: 9. Germline CDR1 reads MGHDK; CDR2 reads SYGVNS. There are 17 residues in the CDR3. CDR3 in amino acids: CASSDPRQGGNYNEQFF. The CDR3 DNA reads as TGTGCCAGCAGTGACCCTCGACAGGGGGGGAACTACAATGAGCAGTTCTTC.

The sample holds a few counts of this clone. Additional DNA sequences in this sample encode the identical CDR3. The chain links TRBV28 to TRBJ2-5; D is unclear. Germline-derived CDR1 and CDR2 are MDHEN and SYDVKM. The CDR3 length is 11 residues. V dropped 1 base and J dropped 4 bases, with 1 base sitting between them. The CDR3 is CASSLSETQYF. The CDR3 bases are TGTGCCAGCAGTTTATCAGAGACCCAGTACTTC.